This record looks at one T cell receptor (beta chain) sequence and its context. The target antigen is unknown. The sample comes from a study of CD8 T cells in ankylosing spondylitis. V lost 2 bases and J lost 0, with 11 bases in between. In germline, CDR1 is SGHAT, CDR2 FQNNGV. The CDR3 runs 16 residues. TCRdb fed the 5' RACE reads into MiXCR, producing one record per CDR3 protein. Here the sample spans roughly 140,000 distinct CDR3 sequences, under 45% being singletons. Study-wide points: There was reportedly significant enrichment of clones that were disease-linked in matched ankylosing spondylitis synovial fluid.

This sequence joins TRBV11-2 and TRBJ1-5; D is uncertain. This receptor was identified in a male donor with ankylosing spondylitis. Sequenced material: synovial fluid, either unsorted or a sorted T cell fraction (not recorded which). The CDR3 DNA is TGTGCCAGCAGCTTAAGTGCGGAATATAGCAATCAGCCCCAGCATTTT. Translated: CASSLSAEYSNQPQHF. Using reference TRBV11-2 and TRBJ1-5 for the parts outside the CDR3, the full variable domain is EAGVAQSPRYKIIEKRQSVAFWCNPISGHATLYWYQQILGQGPKLLIQFQNNGVVDDSQLPKDRFSAERLKGVDSTLKIQPAKLEDSAVYLCASSLSAEYSNQPQHFGDGTRLSIL.